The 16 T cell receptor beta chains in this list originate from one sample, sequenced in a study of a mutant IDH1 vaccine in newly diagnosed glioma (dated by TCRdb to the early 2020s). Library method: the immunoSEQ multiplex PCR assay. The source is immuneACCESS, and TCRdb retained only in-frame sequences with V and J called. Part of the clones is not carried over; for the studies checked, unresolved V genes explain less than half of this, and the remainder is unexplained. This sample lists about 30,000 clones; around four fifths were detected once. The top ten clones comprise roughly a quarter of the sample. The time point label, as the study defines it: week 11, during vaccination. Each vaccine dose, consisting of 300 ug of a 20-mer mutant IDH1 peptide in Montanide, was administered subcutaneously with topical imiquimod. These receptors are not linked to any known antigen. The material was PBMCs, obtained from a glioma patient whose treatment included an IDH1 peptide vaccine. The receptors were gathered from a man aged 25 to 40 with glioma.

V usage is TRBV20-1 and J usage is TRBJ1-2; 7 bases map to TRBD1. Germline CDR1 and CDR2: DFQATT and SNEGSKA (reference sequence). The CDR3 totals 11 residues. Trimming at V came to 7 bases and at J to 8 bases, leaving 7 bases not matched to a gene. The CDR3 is CSDATGFGYTF. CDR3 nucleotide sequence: TGCAGTGACGCGACAGGGTTCGGCTACACCTTC.

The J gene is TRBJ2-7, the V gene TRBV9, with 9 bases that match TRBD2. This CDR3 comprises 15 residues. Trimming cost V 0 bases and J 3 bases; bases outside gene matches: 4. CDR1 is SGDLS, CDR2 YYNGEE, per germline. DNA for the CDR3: TGTGCCAGCAGCGTAGACCCTAGCGGGATCTACGAGCAGTACTTC. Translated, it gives CASSVDPSGIYEQYF. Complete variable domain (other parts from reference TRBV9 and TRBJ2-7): DSGVTQTPKHLITATGQRVTLRCSPRSGDLSVYWYQQSLDQGLQFLIQYYNGEERAKGNILERFSAQQFPDLHSELNLSSLELGDSALYFCASSVDPSGIYEQYFGPGTRLTVT.

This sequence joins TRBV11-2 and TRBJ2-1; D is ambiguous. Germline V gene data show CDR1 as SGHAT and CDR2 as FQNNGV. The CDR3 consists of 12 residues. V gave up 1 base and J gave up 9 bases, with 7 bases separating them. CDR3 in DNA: TGTGCCAGCAGCTTAGGAGGACCTGAGCAGTTCTTC. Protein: CASSLGGPEQFF.

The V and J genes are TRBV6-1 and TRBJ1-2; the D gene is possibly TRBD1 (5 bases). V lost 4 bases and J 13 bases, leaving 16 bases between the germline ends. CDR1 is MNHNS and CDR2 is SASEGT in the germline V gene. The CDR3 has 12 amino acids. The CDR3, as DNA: TGTGCCAGCAGTGGGGACCCCCTTCAGCGCACCTTC. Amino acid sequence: CASSGDPLQRTF.

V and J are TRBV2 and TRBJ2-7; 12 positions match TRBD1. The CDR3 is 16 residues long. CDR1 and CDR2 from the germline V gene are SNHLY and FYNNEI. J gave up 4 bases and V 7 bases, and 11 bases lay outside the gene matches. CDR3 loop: CASMGVRDRGLYEQYF. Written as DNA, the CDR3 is TGTGCCAGCATGGGGGTCCGGGACAGGGGGCTGTACGAGCAGTACTTC. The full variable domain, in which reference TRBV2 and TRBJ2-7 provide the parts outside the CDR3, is EPEVTQTPSHQVTQMGQEVILRCVPISNHLYFYWYRQILGQKVEFLVSFYNNEISEKSEIFDDQFSVERPDGSNFTLKIRSTKLEDSAMYFCASMGVRDRGLYEQYFGPGTRLTVT.

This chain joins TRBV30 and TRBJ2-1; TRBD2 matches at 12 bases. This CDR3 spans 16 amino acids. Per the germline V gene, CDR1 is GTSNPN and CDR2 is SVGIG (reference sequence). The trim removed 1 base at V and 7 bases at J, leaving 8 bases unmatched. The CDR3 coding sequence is TGTGCCTGGAGTGCTTCTAGCGGGGGGGCGGGGAATGAGCAGTTCTTC. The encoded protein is CAWSASSGGAGNEQFF.

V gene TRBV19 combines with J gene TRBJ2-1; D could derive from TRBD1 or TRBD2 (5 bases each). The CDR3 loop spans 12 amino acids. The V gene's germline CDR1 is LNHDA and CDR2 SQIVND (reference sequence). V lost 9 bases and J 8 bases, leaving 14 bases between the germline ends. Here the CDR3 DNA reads TGTGCCAGCAGTCCGGGGCTGGATGAGCAGTTCTTC. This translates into CASSPGLDEQFF.

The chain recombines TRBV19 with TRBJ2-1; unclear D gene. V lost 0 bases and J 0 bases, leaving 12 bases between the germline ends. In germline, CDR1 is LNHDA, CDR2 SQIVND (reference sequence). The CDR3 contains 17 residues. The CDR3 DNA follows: TGTGCCAGTAGTATAGATCGGGCTATGAGCTCCTACAATGAGCAGTTCTTC. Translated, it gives CASSIDRAMSSYNEQFF.

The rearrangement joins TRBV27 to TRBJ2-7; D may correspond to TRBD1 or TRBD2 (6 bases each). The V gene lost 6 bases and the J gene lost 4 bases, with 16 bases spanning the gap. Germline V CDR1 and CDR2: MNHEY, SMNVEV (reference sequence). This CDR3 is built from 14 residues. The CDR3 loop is CASSLQGGGYEQYF. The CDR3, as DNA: TGTGCCAGCAGCCTACAGGGAGGTGGGTACGAGCAGTACTTC.

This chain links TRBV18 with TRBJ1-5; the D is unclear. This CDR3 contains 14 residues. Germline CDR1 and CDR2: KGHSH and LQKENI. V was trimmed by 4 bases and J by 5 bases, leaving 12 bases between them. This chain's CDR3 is CASSLTTEDQPQHF. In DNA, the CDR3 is TGTGCCAGCTCACTTACGACGGAGGATCAGCCCCAGCATTTT. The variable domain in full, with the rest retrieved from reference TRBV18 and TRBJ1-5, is NAGVMQNPRHLVRRRGQEARLRCSPMKGHSHVYWYRQLPEEGLKFMVYLQKENIIDESGMPKERFSAEFPKEGPSILRIQQVVRGDSAAYFCASSLTTEDQPQHFGDGTRLSIL.

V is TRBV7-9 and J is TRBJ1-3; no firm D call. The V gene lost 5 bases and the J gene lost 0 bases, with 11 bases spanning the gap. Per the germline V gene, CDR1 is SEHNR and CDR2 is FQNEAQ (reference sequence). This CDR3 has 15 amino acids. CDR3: CASSPRTNSGNTIYF. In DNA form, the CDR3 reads TGTGCCAGCAGCCCAAGGACCAACTCTGGAAACACCATATATTTT.

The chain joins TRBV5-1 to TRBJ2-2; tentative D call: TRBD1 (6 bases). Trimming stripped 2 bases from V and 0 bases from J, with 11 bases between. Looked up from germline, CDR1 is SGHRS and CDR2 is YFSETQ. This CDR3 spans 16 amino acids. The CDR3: CASSLETGSNTGELFF. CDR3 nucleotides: TGCGCCAGCAGCTTAGAGACAGGTTCGAACACCGGGGAGCTGTTTTTT.

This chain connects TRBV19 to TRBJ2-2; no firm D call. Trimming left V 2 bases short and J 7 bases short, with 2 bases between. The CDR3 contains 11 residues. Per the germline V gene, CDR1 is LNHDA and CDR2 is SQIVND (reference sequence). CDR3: CASSIIGELFF. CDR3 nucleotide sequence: TGTGCCAGTAGTATAATCGGGGAGCTGTTTTTT.

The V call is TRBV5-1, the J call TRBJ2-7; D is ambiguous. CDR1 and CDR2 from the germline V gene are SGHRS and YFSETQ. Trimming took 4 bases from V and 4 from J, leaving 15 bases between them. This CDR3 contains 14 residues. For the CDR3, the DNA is TGCGCCAGCAGCCCTGGGCAGTTGGGGTACGAGCAGTACTTC. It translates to CASSPGQLGYEQYF.

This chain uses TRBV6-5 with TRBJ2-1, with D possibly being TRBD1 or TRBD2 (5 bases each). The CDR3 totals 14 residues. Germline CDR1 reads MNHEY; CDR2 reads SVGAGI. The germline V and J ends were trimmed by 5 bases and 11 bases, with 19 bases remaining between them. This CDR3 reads CASSPRAGDDKQFF. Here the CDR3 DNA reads TGTGCCAGCAGTCCGAGGGCTGGGGACGATAAGCAGTTCTTC.

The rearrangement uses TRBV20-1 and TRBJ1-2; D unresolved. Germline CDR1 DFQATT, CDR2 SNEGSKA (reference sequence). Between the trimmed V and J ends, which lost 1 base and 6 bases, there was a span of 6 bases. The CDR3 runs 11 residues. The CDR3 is CSARVGNGYTF. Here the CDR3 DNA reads TGCAGTGCTAGAGTCGGGAATGGCTACACCTTC.